This T cell receptor (beta chain) was identified in a study of T cells after posttransplantation cyclophosphamide. General observations from the study: Skin or GI-infiltrating T cells shared few TRB sequences with blood. Later post-transplant blood repertoires were often dominated by donor CD8+ memory clones. Recipient CMV seropositivity and CMV reactivation strongly tracked TRB clonality.

This clone showed up many times. The target antigen is unknown. Produced via immunoSEQ multiplex PCR; TCRdb's table is partial and in-frame only. Altogether 25,000 to 30,000 clones were found in the sample, and no singletons occur. Sequenced: PBMCs. The receptor was derived from a woman in her sixties in good health, CMV-negative, and a related stem cell transplant donor.

The CDR3: CASSAIPPGQGGHEQYF. DNA of the CDR3: TGCGCCAGCAGCGCGATCCCACCGGGACAGGGAGGACACGAGCAGTACTTC. This chain uses TRBV5-1 with TRBJ2-7, with 9 bases aligning to TRBD1. Looked up from germline, CDR1 is SGHRS and CDR2 is YFSETQ. The CDR3 has 17 residues. After removal of 4 bases from V and 5 bases from J, the junction contained 16 bases not matched to a gene.